A selection of T cell receptor beta chains follows, all from one sample in a study of neurological immune-mediated disorders. TCRdb recomputed calls from the 5' RACE reads with MiXCR, one row per CDR3 protein. The data hold 80,000 or so distinct CDR3 sequences, with about 9.5% observed a single time. The sequencing input was PBMCs. Source of these receptors: a middle-aged man in good health. The CDR3 runs from the conserved cysteine through the conserved F or W. The order of the fields is CDR3 length, clone size, J gene, D gene, V gene, CDR3 DNA, CDR3 protein. A D gene is named only where the DNA matches it firmly. The size field is filled for only some rows; it gives once, few, many or a size class.

>14|many|TRBJ1-1|NA|TRBV9
TGTGCCAGCAGCGAGGATGGACGAGTCACTGAAGCTTTCTTT
CASSEDGRVTEAFF
>15|many|TRBJ1-6|NA|TRBV5-1
TGCGCCAGCAGCTTGGAAACTACGCCAAATTCACCCCTCCACTTT
CASSLETTPNSPLHF
>15|NA|TRBJ2-1|TRBD1|TRBV19
TGTGCCAGTAGTCCAGGACAGGGGTTCTACAATGAGCAGTTCTTC
CASSPGQGFYNEQFF
>14|many|TRBJ1-4|NA|TRBV6-1
TGTGCCAGCAGTGATGGGGGTTGGGACGAAAAACTGTTTTTT
CASSDGGWDEKLFF
>15|many|TRBJ1-6|TRBD1|TRBV5-4
TGTGCCAGCAGCTTGGATGGACAGGTTTATTCACCCCTCCACTTT
CASSLDGQVYSPLHF
>18|many|TRBJ1-1|NA|TRBV4-1
TGCGCCAGCAGCCAAGATATGGGCAGGTTGAAGTCAAGGACTGAAGCTTTCTTT
CASSQDMGRLKSRTEAFF
>16|many|TRBJ1-2|NA|TRBV7-9
TGTGCCAGCAGCTTAGGGTTGGCGAAGACTGACTATGGCTACACCTTC
CASSLGLAKTDYGYTF
>14|many|TRBJ2-5|TRBD2|TRBV7-2
TGTGCCAGCAGCTTAGGCGGGGGTGCGGGGACCCAGTACTTC
CASSLGGGAGTQYF
>16|many|TRBJ1-1|TRBD1|TRBV19
TGTGCCAGTAGTACGCTCCGGGACAGGGGGAACCCTGAAGCTTTCTTT
CASSTLRDRGNPEAFF
>14|many|TRBJ2-5|NA|TRBV5-1
TGCGCCAGCAGCCGGGTCGTCCGGGCAGAGACCCAGTACTTC
CASSRVVRAETQYF
>14|many|TRBJ1-5|NA|TRBV9
TGTGCCAGCAGCGTTGTGACAGTCAATCAGCCCCAGCATTTT
CASSVVTVNQPQHF